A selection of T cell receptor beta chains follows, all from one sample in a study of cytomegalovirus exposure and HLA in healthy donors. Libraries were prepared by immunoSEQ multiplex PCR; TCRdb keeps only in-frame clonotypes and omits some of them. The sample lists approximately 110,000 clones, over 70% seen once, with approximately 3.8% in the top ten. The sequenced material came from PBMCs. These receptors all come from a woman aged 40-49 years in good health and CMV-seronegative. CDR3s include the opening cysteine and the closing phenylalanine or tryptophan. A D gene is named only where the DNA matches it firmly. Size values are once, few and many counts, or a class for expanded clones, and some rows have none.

TGTGCCAGCAATCGGGACAGGGGTGACTATGGCTACACCTTC,CASNRDRGDYGYTF,TRBD1,TRBJ1-2,TRBV2,few
TGCAGCGTTGAAGACAGGACATCCTATGGCTACACCTTC,CSVEDRTSYGYTF,.,TRBJ1-2,TRBV29-1,.
TGTGCCAGCAGCACCACAGGGATCTCTGGAAACACCATATATTTT,CASSTTGISGNTIYF,.,TRBJ1-3,TRBV7-2,.
TGTGCCAGCAAAGGACTACGCAATGAGCAGTTCTTC,CASKGLRNEQFF,.,TRBJ2-1,TRBV19,.
TGTGCCTGGAGTACCGGGTGGAATGAGCAGTTCTTC,CAWSTGWNEQFF,.,TRBJ2-1,TRBV30,.
TGTGCCAGCAGTGAAGTAGAGGGCTACGAGCAGTACTTC,CASSEVEGYEQYF,.,TRBJ2-7,TRBV6-1,.
TGCGCCAGCAGCCCCCCTAGCGGGAGTGGGAATGAGCAGTTCTTC,CASSPPSGSGNEQFF,TRBD2,TRBJ2-1,TRBV5-1,.
TGTGCCAGCAGCCCCACTCCGCCCGGGGAGCTGTTTTTT,CASSPTPPGELFF,.,TRBJ2-2,TRBV7-9,.
TGTGCCAGCAGCCAAGATTGGGGGCCCGACAGCCACTCTGGAAACACCATATATTTT,CASSQDWGPDSHSGNTIYF,.,TRBJ1-3,TRBV4-2,.
TGTGCCAGCAGCCGCGGGGGGACCTCCTACGAGCAGTACTTC,CASSRGGTSYEQYF,TRBD2,TRBJ2-7,TRBV28,.
TGTGCCAGCAGCGGGAGAAGGGGGCCGTGTGGGACTGGCCCCCGGTTCTTC,CASSGRRGPCGTGPRFF,.,TRBJ2-1,TRBV21-1,.
TGTGCCAGCAGTGAAGTCGCAAGGGGGTTCGCAGAGACCCAGTACTTC,CASSEVARGFAETQYF,.,TRBJ2-5,TRBV6-1,.
TGTGCCAGTGACAGGGCTTCTGGGGCCAACGTCCTGACTTTC,CASDRASGANVLTF,TRBD1,TRBJ2-6,TRBV28,.
TGTGCCAGCAGTTTGGGAGAGAACTATGGCTACACCTTC,CASSLGENYGYTF,.,TRBJ1-2,TRBV27,.
TGTGCCAGCAGCTCTAACATAGCCACTGAAGCTTTCTTT,CASSSNIATEAFF,.,TRBJ1-1,TRBV7-9,.
TGTGCCAGCTCATCAACCGGGATCGGGGAAGAGACCCAGTACTTC,CASSSTGIGEETQYF,.,TRBJ2-5,TRBV18,.
TGCGCCAGCAGCCGGACAGGGTCGGCCTACGAGCAGTACTTC,CASSRTGSAYEQYF,TRBD1,TRBJ2-7,TRBV4-3,.
TGTGCCAGCAGCCCTAGAGTCGGCCACGAGCAGTACTTC,CASSPRVGHEQYF,.,TRBJ2-7,TRBV7-2,many
TGTGCCAGCAGCCAAGCGGCCGGGACTAGCGGGAAAAACATTCAGTACTTC,CASSQAAGTSGKNIQYF,TRBD2,TRBJ2-4,TRBV4-2,.
TGTGCCAGCAGCCTCTCCGGGACTATCAATGAGCAGTTCTTC,CASSLSGTINEQFF,TRBD2,TRBJ2-1,TRBV7-3,few
TGTGCCAGCAGCAAAGAAGGGGGTAGCGGGGTCTGTGGGTTCTTC,CASSKEGGSGVCGFF,.,TRBJ2-1,TRBV21-1,.
TGTGCCAGCAGTGTCAATTCGGGAGCTGGAAACACCATATATTTT,CASSVNSGAGNTIYF,.,TRBJ1-3,TRBV6-1,once
TGTGCCAGCAGCGGCCGGGACAGGCCTCCGAATGAGCAGTTCTTC,CASSGRDRPPNEQFF,TRBD1,TRBJ2-1,TRBV9,.
TGTGCCAGCAGTGAGGTGGGGGGGCTGGGGGAGACCCAGTACTTC,CASSEVGGLGETQYF,.,TRBJ2-5,TRBV6-1,.
TGTGCCAGCAGTGTCCCTAGGCGGGGGGGCTTGAATGAGCAGTTCTTC,CASSVPRRGGLNEQFF,TRBD2,TRBJ2-1,TRBV6-6,.
TGCAGCGTTGCCCCGGACCAGGGGGAGACCCAGTACTTC,CSVAPDQGETQYF,.,TRBJ2-5,TRBV29-1,.
TGCGCCAGAAGCAAGCAGGGGAAAAAGGGCAATCAGCCCCAGCATTTT,CARSKQGKKGNQPQHF,.,TRBJ1-5,TRBV10-1,.